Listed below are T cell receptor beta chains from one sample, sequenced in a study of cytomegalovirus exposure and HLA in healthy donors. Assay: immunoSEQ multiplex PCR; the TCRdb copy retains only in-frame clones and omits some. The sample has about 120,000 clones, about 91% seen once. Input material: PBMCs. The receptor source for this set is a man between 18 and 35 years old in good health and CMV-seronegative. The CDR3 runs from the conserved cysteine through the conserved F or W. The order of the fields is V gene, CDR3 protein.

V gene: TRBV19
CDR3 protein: CASPSETQYF

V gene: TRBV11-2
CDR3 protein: CASSSSTGITYEQYF

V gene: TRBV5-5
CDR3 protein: CASRVRIGGTNEQYF

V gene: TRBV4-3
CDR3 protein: CASSQDLLAGGTDTQYF

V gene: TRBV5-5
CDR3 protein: CASSLAVTGDYEQYF

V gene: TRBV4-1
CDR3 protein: CASSQESGLDTEAFF

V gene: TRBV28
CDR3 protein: CASSPRWGREGEQYF

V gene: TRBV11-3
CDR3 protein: CASSITRGATEAFF

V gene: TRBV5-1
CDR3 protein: CASSLGDSYGYTF

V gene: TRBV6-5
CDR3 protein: CASSGDRGSNQPQHF

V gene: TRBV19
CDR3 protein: CASSITGIDGYTF

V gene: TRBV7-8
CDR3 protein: CASSLGLNTGELFF

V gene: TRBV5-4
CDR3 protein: CASSRDRQDEAFF

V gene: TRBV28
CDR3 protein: CAIALGGVSNQPQHF

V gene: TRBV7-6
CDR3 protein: CASSLEGTASCYGYTF

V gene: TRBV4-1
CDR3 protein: CASSQADSGSQFF

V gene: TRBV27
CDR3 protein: CASSQLAGETQYF

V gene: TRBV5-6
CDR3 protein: CASAGTPSYEQYF

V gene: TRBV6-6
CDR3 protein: CASRGGTGPRGAFF

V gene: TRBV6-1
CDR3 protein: CASSESLRTYEQYF

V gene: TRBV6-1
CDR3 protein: CASSKGDRGGHRATNEKLFF

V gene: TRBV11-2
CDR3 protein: CASSLSSGRRFEQYF

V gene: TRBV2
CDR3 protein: CASMRDRGRSYEQYF

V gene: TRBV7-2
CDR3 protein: CASSLRGGGVSPLHF

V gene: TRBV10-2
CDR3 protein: CASSGKDFSNQPQHF

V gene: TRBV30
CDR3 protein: CAWSVTPGQGFGYGYTF

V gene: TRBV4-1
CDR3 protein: CASSPASTRFNTGELFF

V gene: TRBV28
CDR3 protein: CASTLLQNTEAFF

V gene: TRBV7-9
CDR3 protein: CASSLADRGGYGYTF

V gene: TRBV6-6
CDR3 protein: CASSFPNEGVFF

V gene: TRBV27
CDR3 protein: CASRPGQGIHEQYF

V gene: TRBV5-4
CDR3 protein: CASSLEAGASYEQYF

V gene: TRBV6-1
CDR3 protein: CASTERDRGETQYF

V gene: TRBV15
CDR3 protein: CATSSVTDTNYEQYF

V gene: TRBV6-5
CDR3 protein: CASQTQADTQYF

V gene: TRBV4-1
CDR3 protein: CASSQDSGYSEQYF

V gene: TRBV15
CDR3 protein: CATSRVGGSPYGYTF

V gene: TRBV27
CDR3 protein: CASSNKPPGWAKNIQYF

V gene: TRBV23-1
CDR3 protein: CASPEGRLKTQYF

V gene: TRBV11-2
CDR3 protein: CASSQLAGGNEQFF

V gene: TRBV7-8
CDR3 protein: CASSPRGGGDTEAFF

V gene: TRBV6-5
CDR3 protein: CASSYSYAGNYGYTF

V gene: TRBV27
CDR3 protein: CASSVDRVRLTEAFF

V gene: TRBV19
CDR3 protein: CASSIIGRGQRGTGELFF

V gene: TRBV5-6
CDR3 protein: CASSGWRTSPLHF

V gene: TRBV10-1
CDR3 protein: CASSPRTGYEQFF

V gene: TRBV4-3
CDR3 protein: CASSQDGTRSTGELFF

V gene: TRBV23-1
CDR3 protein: CAIHPLVESNTGELFF

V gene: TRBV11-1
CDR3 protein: CASSRRGQGFYEQYF

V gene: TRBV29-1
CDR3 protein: CSVAIRNSGANVLTF

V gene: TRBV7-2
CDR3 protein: CASSLIQTTGGLNTEAFF

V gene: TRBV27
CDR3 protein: CASSFTGVSTEAFF

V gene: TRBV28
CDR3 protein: CASTQRRSYEQYF

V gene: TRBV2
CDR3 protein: CASTGTSGTSWYF

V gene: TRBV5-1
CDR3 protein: CASSLAAGYEQYF

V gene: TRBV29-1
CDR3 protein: CSVGLTSGRDEQYF

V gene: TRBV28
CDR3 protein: CASSLTGVNTIYF

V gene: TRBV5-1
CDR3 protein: CASSPRASGNTGELFF